This T cell receptor beta chain was sequenced during a study of OX40 agonist ivuxolimab in advanced cancers. A remark on this clone: The antigen remains unidentified.

Broader study findings: Both blood CD4+ and CD8+ T cells showed clonal growth by week 6 at 0.1 to 3.0 mg/kg. Not determined was the antigen specificity of the expanded peripheral T cells.

Data came from immunoSEQ multiplex PCR; TCRdb stores just in-frame clones and leaves some out. The sample includes about 84,000 clones, around 94% of them seen just once. Sequences were derived from CD4+ or CD8+ T cells sorted from blood, sampled in a trial of the OX40 agonist ivuxolimab. The origin of this receptor is an adult with an advanced solid tumor such as melanoma, head and neck, liver or kidney cancer.

Here the CDR3 DNA reads TGTGCCAGCAGCCTTAGTAGGGGGGCAGGACCCTACAATGAGCAGTTCTTC. Protein: CASSLSRGAGPYNEQFF. The V call is TRBV9, the J call TRBJ2-1; D tentatively reads TRBD1 or TRBD2 (6 bases each). Trimming shortened V by 4 bases and J by 2 bases, and 19 bases separated the two germline ends. CDR1 and CDR2 from the germline V gene are SGDLS and YYNGEE. CDR3 length: 17 amino acids.